This record covers a single TCR beta chain. The CDR3 sequence is 14 residues long. Germline CDR1 DFQATT, CDR2 SNEGSKA (reference sequence). V lost 3 bases and J lost 2; bases outside the gene matches: 5. Profiling relied on immunoSEQ multiplex PCR, and the TCRdb table lists in-frame clones only, not all of them. This table has 250,000 to 300,000 clones, 80% to 85% appearing once. This entry comes from a study of blood T cell repertoires in COVID-19. The sequence was obtained from a woman aged 55-69 years with active or convalescent COVID-19. The source material was peripheral blood. The V and J genes are TRBV20-1 and TRBJ2-3, with 7 bases lining up with TRBD1. CDR3 amino acids: CSASTGDITDTQYF. The DNA of the CDR3 is TGCAGTGCTAGTACAGGGGATATCACAGATACGCAGTATTTT.